Sequencing of this T cell receptor (beta chain) was carried out in a study of T cells in Graves' hyperthyroidism and ophthalmopathy. Researchers amplified the TCR beta CDR3 regions from RNA transcripts. HTBI primers drove first-round RT-PCR of the TCR CDR3. Each CDR3 protein is one row after TCRdb ran MiXCR on the multiplex PCR reads. The sample gives approximately 690,000 distinct CDR3 sequences, around 21% of which show up once; 30% to 40% is in the top ten. Germline assignment: CDR1 SNHLY and CDR2 FYNNEI. This CDR3 contains 18 residues. Germline trimming cut 0 bases from V and 2 bases from J; bases unmatched to any gene: 10. This clonotype was counted many times.

The genes are TRBV2 and TRBJ2-3, with 8 bases aligning to TRBD2. This clonotype was sampled from a man aged 25 to 40 with Graves' ophthalmopathy. The specimen was blood. CDR3 bases: TGTGCCAGCAGTGAAGCGTTTTTGGCGGGAGGTCACACAGATACGCAGTATTTT. This codes for CASSEAFLAGGHTDTQYF.